A single sample gave rise to the 5 T cell receptor beta chains below, sequenced in a study of T cell responses to AZD1222 COVID-19 vaccine. The repertoire was sequenced with immunoSEQ multiplex PCR; TCRdb's copy has only in-frame clones and lacks some. This sample has approximately 30,000 clones; around 80% occur once, and the top ten carry roughly 6%. The sequences come from peripheral blood, collected on day 0 of AZD1222 vaccination. The source of these receptors is an adult in good health.

The CDR3 reads CASTGDEFNTEAFF. The CDR3 DNA sequence: TGTGCCAGCACCGGGGACGAATTTAACACTGAAGCTTTCTTT. The gene calls are TRBV2 and TRBJ1-1; possible D gene TRBD1, 5 bases. V was clipped by 7 bases and J by 2 bases, with 14 bases between them. The germline gives CDR1 SNHLY, CDR2 FYNNEI. The CDR3 is 14 residues long.

The J gene is TRBJ2-7, the V gene TRBV18; TRBD1 aligns across 10 bases. The junction had 1 base not matched to a gene; V was cut back by 4 bases and J by 4 bases. Germline V gene lookup returns CDR1 KGHSH and CDR2 LQKENI. The CDR3 loop spans 13 amino acids. The CDR3, as DNA: TGTGCCAGCTCACGACAGGGGGCTTACGAGCAGTACTTC. This encodes CASSRQGAYEQYF.

The chain has TRBV11-2 and TRBJ1-1, with D perhaps matching TRBD1 (5 bases). Between the trimmed V and J ends, which lost 4 bases and 3 bases, there was a span of 9 bases. This CDR3 contains 13 residues. Germline loops: CDR1 SGHAT, CDR2 FQNNGV. DNA for the CDR3: TGTGCCAGCAGCTGGAACAGGTACACTGAAGCTTTCTTT. Its protein is CASSWNRYTEAFF.

The chain combines TRBV12-5 with TRBJ2-1; a possible D gene is TRBD2 (5 bases). The CDR3 is 13 residues long. Germline V gives CDR1 LGHNT, CDR2 FRNRAP. V was clipped by 1 base and J by 6 bases, with 7 bases between them. CDR3 residues: CASGLGLANEQFF. For the CDR3, the DNA is TGTGCTAGTGGTTTGGGTCTAGCCAATGAGCAGTTCTTC.

The sample holds one count of this clone. The rearrangement joins TRBV11-3 to TRBJ1-2; D possibly corresponds to TRBD1 (6 bases). CDR1 and CDR2 from the germline V gene are SGHNT and YENEEA. The CDR3 loop spans 14 amino acids. Between the trimmed V and J ends, which lost 5 bases and 5 bases, there was a span of 15 bases. This CDR3 is CASSPTGTRYGYTF. The CDR3 DNA sequence: TGTGCCAGCAGCCCAACAGGGACTCGGTATGGCTACACCTTC.